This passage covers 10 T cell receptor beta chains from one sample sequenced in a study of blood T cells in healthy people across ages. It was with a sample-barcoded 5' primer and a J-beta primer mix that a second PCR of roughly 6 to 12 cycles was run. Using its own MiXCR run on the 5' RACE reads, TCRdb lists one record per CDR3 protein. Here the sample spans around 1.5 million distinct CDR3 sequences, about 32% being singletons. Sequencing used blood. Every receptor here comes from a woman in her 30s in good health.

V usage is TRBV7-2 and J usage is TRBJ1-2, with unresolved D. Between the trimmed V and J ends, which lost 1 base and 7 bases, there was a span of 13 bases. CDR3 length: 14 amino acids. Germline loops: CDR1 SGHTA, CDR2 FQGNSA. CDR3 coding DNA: TGTGCCAGCAGCTTAGAGTCGTCAGCCCCTGGCTACACCTTC. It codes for CASSLESSAPGYTF.

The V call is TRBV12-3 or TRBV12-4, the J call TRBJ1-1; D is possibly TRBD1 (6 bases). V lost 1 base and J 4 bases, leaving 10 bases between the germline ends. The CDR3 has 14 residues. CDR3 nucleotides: TGTGCCAGCAGTTTAGACAGGGCAGCCACTGAAGCTTTCTTT. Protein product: CASSLDRAATEAFF.

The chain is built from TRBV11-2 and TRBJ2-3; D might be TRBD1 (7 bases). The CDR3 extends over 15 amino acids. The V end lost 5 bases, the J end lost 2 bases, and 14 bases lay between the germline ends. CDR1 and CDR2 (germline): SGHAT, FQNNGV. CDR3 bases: TGTGCCAGCAGCCCCCAGGGGGGATTCACAGATACGCAGTATTTT. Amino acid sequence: CASSPQGGFTDTQYF.

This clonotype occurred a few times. The CDR3, as DNA: TGTGCCAGCAGTGAACATCCCCTGCTCAATGAGCAGTTCTTC. It is translated as CASSEHPLLNEQFF. This rearrangement joins TRBV6-1 to TRBJ2-1; D call uncertain. The CDR3 covers 14 residues. CDR1 is MNHNS and CDR2 is SASEGT in the germline V gene. V lost 2 bases and J lost 6, with 11 bases in between.

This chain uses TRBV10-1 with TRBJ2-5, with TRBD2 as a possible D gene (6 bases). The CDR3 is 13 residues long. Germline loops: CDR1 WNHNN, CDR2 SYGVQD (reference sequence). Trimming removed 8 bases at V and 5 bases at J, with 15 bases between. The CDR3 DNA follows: TGCGCCAGCCCAAACGGGGGAGGTGAGACCCAGTACTTC. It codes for CASPNGGGETQYF.

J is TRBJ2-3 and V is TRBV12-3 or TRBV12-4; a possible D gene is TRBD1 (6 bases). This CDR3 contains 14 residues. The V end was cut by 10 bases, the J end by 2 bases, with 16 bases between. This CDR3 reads CAIKGEKITDTQYF. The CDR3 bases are TGTGCCATCAAGGGGGAGAAAATCACAGATACGCAGTATTTT.

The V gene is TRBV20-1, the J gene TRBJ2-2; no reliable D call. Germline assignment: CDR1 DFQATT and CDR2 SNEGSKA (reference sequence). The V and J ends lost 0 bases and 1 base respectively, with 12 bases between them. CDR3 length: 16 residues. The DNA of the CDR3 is TGCAGTGCTAGAGATCCTACTACCATGAACACCGGGGAGCTGTTTTTT. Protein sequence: CSARDPTTMNTGELFF.

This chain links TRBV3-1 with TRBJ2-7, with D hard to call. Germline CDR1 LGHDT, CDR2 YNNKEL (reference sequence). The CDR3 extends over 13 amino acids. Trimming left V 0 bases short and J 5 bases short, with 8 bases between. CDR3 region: CASSQERTNEQYF. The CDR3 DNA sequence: TGTGCCAGCAGCCAAGAAAGGACCAACGAGCAGTACTTC.

CDR3 amino acids: CAISVKDNEQFF. The CDR3 DNA sequence: TGTGCCATCAGTGTAAAAGACAATGAGCAGTTCTTC. The chain links TRBV10-3 to TRBJ2-1, with no clear D. V dropped 4 bases and J dropped 5 bases, with 6 bases sitting between them. This CDR3 comprises 12 residues. CDR1 and CDR2 (germline): ENHRY, SYGVKD.

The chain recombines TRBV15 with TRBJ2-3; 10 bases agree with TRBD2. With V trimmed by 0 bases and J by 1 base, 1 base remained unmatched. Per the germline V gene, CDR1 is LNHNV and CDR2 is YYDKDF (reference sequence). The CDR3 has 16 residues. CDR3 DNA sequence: TGTGCCACCAGCAGAGATGGGACTAGCGGCACAGATACGCAGTATTTT. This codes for CATSRDGTSGTDTQYF.